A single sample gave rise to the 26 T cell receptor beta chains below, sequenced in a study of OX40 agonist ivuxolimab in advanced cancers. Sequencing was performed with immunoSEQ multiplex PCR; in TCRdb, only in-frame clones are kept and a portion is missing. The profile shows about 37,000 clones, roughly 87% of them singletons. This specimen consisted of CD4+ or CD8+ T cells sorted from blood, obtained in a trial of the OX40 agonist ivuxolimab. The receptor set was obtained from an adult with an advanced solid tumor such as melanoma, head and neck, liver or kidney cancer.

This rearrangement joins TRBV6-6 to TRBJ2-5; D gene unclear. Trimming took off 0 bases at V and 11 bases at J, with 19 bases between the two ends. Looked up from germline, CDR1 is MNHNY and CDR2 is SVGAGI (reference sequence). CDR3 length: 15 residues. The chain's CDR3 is CASSYSSETGWTQYF. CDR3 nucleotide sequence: TGTGCCAGCAGTTACTCGAGTGAAACCGGCTGGACGCAGTACTTC.

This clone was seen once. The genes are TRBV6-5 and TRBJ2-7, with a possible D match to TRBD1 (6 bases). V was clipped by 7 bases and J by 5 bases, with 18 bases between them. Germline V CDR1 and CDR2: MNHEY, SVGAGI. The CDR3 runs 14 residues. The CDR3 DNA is TGTGCCAGCACCCAATCACCCAGGGGACACGAGCAGTACTTC. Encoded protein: CASTQSPRGHEQYF.

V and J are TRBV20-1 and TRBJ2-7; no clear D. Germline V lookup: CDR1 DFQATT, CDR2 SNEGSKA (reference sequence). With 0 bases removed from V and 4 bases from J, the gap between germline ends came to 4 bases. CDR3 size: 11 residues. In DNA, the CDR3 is TGCAGTGCTAGAGATTTGTACGAGCAGTACTTC. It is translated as CSARDLYEQYF.

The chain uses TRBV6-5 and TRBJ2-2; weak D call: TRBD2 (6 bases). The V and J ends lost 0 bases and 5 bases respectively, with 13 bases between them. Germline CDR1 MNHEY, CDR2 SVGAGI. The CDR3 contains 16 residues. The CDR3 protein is CASSYSQPAGTGELFF. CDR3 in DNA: TGTGCCAGCAGTTACTCGCAGCCCGCGGGGACCGGGGAGCTGTTTTTT.

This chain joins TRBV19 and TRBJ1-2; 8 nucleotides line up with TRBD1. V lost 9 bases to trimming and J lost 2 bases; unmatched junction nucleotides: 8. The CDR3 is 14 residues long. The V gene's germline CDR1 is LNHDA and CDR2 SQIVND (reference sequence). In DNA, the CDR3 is TGTGCCAGCGATACAGGGGGGTCAAACTATGGCTACACCTTC. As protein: CASDTGGSNYGYTF.

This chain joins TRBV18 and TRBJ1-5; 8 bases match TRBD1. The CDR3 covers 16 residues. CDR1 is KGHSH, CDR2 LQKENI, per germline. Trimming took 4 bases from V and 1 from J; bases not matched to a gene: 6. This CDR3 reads CASSLTDRASNQPQHF. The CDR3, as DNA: TGTGCCAGCTCACTCACGGACAGGGCGAGCAATCAGCCCCAGCATTTT.

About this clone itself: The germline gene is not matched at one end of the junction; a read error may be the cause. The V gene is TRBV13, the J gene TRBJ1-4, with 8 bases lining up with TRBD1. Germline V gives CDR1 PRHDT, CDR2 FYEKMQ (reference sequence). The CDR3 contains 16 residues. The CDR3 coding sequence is TGTGCCAGCAGCGTAGGACAGGGAATGGGAGGTGAAAAACTGTTTTTT. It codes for CASSVGQGMGGEKLFF.

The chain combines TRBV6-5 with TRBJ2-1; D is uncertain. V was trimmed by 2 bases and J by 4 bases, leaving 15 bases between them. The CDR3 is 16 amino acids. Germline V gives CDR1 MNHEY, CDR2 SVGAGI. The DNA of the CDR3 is TGTGCCAGCAGTTACGGCGAGGCTTCCCTTTACAATGAGCAGTTCTTC. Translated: CASSYGEASLYNEQFF.

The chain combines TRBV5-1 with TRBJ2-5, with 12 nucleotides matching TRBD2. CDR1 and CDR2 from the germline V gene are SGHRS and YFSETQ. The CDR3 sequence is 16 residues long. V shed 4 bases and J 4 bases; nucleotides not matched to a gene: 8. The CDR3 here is CASSQDPSGGAETQYF. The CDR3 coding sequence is TGCGCCAGCAGCCAAGATCCTAGCGGGGGGGCAGAGACCCAGTACTTC.

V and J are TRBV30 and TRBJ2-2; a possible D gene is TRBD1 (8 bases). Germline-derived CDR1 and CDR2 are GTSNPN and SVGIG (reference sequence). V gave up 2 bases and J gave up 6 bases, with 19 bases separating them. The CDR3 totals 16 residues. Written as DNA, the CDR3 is TGTGCCTGGAGTCACTCCACAGGGGGGGTGGCCGGGGAGCTGTTTTTT. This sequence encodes CAWSHSTGGVAGELFF.

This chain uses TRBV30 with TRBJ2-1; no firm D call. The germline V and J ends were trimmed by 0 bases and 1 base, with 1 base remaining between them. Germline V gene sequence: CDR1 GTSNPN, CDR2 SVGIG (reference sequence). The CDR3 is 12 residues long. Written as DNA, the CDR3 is TGTGCCTGGAGTGTTTCCTACAATGAGCAGTTCTTC. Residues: CAWSVSYNEQFF.

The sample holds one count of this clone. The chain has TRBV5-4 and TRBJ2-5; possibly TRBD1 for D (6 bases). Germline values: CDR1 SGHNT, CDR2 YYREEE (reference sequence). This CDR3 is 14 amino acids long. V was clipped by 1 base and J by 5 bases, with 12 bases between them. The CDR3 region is CASSLTGPVETQYF. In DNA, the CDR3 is TGTGCCAGCAGCTTGACAGGGCCGGTGGAGACCCAGTACTTC.

CDR3 amino acids: CASGLGPGVEAFF. The CDR3 DNA sequence: TGTGCTAGTGGTTTAGGTCCGGGGGTTGAAGCTTTCTTT. The chain couples TRBV12-5 to TRBJ1-1; D perhaps matches TRBD1 (5 bases). V lost 3 bases, J lost 7 bases, and 12 bases lay in between. The germline V gene has CDR1 LGHNT and CDR2 FRNRAP. The CDR3 length is 13 residues. Complete variable domain (other parts from reference TRBV12-5 and TRBJ1-1): DARVTQTPRHKVTEMGQEVTMRCQPILGHNTVFWYRQTMMQGLELLAYFRNRAPLDDSGMPKDRFSAEMPDATLATLKIQPSEPRDSAVYFCASGLGPGVEAFFGQGTRLTVV.

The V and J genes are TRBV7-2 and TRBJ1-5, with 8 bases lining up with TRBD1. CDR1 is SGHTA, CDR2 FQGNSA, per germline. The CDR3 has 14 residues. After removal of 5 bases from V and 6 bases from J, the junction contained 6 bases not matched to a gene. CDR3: CASSLWTGSQPQHF. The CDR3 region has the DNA TGTGCCAGCAGCCTATGGACAGGGAGTCAGCCCCAGCATTTT.

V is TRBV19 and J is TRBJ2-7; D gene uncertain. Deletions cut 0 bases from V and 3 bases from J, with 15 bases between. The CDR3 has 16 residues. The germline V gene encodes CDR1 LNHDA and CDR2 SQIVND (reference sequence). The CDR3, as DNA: TGTGCCAGTAGTATAGATCTAGAGAGCAGGATCTACGAGCAGTACTTC. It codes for CASSIDLESRIYEQYF.

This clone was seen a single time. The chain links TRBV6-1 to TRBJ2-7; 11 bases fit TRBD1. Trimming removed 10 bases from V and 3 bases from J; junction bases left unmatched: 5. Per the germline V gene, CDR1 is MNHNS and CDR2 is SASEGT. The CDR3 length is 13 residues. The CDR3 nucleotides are TGTGCCACCTGGACAGGGGGCTTCTACGAGCAGTACTTC. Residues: CATWTGGFYEQYF.

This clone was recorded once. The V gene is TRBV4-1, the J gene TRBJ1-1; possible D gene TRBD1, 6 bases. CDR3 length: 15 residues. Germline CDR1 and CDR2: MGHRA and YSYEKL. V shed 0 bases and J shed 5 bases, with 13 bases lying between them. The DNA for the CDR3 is TGCGCCAGCAGCCAAGATAAGGGGGGCTGGACTGAAGCTTTCTTT. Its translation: CASSQDKGGWTEAFF.

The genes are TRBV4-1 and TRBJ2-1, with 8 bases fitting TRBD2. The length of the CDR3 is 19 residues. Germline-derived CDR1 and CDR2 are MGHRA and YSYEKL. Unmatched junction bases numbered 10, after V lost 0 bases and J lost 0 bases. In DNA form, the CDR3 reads TGCGCCAGCAGCCAAGATCCGAGTAGCGGGGAGTACTCCTACAATGAGCAGTTCTTC. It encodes CASSQDPSSGEYSYNEQFF.

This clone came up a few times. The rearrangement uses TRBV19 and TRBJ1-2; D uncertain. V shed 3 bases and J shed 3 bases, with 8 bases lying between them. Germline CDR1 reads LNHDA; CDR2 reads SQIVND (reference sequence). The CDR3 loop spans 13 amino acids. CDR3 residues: CASSIRSHYGYTF. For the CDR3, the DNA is TGTGCCAGTAGTATCAGGTCCCACTATGGCTACACCTTC.

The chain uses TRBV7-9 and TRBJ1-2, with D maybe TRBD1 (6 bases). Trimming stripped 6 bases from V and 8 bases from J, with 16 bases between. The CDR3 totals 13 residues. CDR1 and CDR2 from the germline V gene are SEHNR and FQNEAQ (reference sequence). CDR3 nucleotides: TGTGCCAGCAGTCCCCCGGGGGCCTGGGGCTACACCTTC. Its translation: CASSPPGAWGYTF.

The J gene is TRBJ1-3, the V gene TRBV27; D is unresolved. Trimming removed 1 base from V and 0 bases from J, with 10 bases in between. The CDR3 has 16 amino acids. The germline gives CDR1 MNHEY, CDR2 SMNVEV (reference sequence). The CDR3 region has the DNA TGTGCCAGCAGTTTATACCCATTTCTCTCTGGAAACACCATATATTTT. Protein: CASSLYPFLSGNTIYF.

The CDR3, as DNA: TGTGCCAGCAGCTTAGCGGGACAGGGAAACACCATATATTTT. Residues: CASSLAGQGNTIYF. This chain uses TRBV7-9 with TRBJ1-3; 7 bases fit TRBD1. CDR1 and CDR2 (germline): SEHNR, FQNEAQ (reference sequence). The CDR3 runs to 14 residues. V lost 0 bases, J lost 4 bases, and 0 bases stayed unmatched.

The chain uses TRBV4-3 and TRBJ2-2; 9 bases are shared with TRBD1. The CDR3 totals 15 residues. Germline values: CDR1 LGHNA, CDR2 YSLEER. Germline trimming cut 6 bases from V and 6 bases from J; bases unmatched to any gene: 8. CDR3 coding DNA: TGCGCCAGCAGACCTGACAGGGGGGGCTCCGGGGAGCTGTTTTTT. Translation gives CASRPDRGGSGELFF.

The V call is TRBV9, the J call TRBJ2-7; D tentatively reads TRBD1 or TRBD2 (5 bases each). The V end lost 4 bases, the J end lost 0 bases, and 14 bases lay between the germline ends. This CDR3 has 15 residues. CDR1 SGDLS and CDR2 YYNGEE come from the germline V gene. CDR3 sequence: CASSFGTASSYEQYF. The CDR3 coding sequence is TGTGCCAGCAGCTTCGGGACCGCCAGCTCCTACGAGCAGTACTTC.

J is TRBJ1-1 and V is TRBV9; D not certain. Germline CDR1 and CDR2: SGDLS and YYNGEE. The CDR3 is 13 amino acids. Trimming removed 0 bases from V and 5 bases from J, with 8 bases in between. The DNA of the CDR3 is TGTGCCAGCAGCGTAGGTTGGGGAACTGAAGCTTTCTTT. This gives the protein CASSVGWGTEAFF.

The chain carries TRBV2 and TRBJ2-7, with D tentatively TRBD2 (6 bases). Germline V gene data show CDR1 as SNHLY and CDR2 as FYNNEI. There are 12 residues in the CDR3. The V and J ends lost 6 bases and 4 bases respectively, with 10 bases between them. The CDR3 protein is CASSGGEYEQYF. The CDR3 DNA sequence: TGTGCCAGCAGCGGGGGAGAGTACGAGCAGTACTTC.